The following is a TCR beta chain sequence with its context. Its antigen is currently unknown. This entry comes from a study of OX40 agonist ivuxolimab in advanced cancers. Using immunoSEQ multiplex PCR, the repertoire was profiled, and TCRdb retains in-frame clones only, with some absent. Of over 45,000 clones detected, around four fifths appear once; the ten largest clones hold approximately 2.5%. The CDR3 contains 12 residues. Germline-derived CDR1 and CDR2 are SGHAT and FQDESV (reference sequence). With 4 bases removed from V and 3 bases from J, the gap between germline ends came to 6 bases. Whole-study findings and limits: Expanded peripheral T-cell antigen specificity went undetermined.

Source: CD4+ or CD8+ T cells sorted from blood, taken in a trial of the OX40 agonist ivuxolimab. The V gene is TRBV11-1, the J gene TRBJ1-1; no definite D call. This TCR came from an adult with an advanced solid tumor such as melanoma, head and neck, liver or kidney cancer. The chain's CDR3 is CASSSPYTEAFF. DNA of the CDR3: TGTGCCAGCAGCTCCCCGTACACTGAAGCTTTCTTT.